One sample yielded the 31 T cell receptor beta chains listed below, sequenced in a study of T cell clones after liver transplantation. Sequencing used immunoSEQ multiplex PCR; TCRdb keeps in-frame clones, though not all of them. The sample lists tens of thousands of clones; about 93% were seen once. Specimen: CD8+ T cells from blood, collected nearly 26 months after liver transplant. The origin of the receptors is a human patient who received a liver transplant. Some T cells may possibly be graft donor cells.

This clone appeared once. The chain employs TRBV27 and TRBJ2-3; D remains ambiguous. Germline V lookup: CDR1 MNHEY, CDR2 SMNVEV (reference sequence). V dropped 0 bases and J dropped 3 bases, with 10 bases sitting between them. The CDR3 has 15 residues. The CDR3 region is CASSLSVGRTDTQYF. The CDR3 nucleotides are TGTGCCAGCAGTTTATCTGTAGGTCGGACAGATACGCAGTATTTT.

The chain joins TRBV20-1 to TRBJ2-1; D call uncertain. The V gene lost 7 bases and the J gene lost 4 bases, with 8 bases spanning the gap. The CDR3 length is 11 residues. Germline V gives CDR1 DFQATT, CDR2 SNEGSKA (reference sequence). CDR3: CSVYKYNEQFF. In nucleotides, the CDR3 is TGCAGTGTATATAAGTACAATGAGCAGTTCTTC.

This chain connects TRBV29-1 to TRBJ2-1; 7 positions agree with TRBD2. V shed 4 bases, J shed 9 bases, and the junction held 0 bases outside the gene matches. The CDR3 spans 10 residues. Germline CDR1 SQVTM, CDR2 ANQGSEA. DNA of the CDR3: TGCAGCGTTGGGGGGGGTGAGCAGTTCTTC. It encodes CSVGGGEQFF.

The rearrangement joins TRBV7-8 to TRBJ2-3, with D perhaps matching TRBD2 (6 bases). V was pared by 5 bases and J by 1 base, with 19 bases between. The V gene's germline CDR1 is SGHVS and CDR2 FQNEAQ. The CDR3 is 17 residues long. The CDR3 nucleotides are TGTGCCAGCAGCCCCCGAGAGTTGACTAGGGGCACAGATACGCAGTATTTT. Protein: CASSPRELTRGTDTQYF.

The CDR3 bases are TGTGCCAGCAGCTCAACCGCTAACACGCCGACGAATGAAAAACTGTTTTTT. Its translation: CASSSTANTPTNEKLFF. The chain couples TRBV7-9 to TRBJ1-4; D is uncertain. The CDR3 is 17 amino acids. The germline V gene encodes CDR1 SEHNR and CDR2 FQNEAQ (reference sequence). V shed 4 bases and J shed 5 bases, with 20 bases lying between them.

This clone was seen once. V and J are TRBV10-2 and TRBJ2-3; tentative D call: TRBD2 (5 bases). The CDR3 sequence is 16 residues long. Trimming removed 3 bases from V and 0 bases from J, with 13 bases in between. In germline, CDR1 is WSHSY, CDR2 SAAADI. CDR3 in DNA: TGCGCCAGCAGTGATTATCGGGGTGGGAGCACAGATACGCAGTATTTT. It encodes CASSDYRGGSTDTQYF.

This chain joins TRBV4-2 and TRBJ1-3; 10 nucleotides agree with TRBD1. The length of the CDR3 is 17 residues. V lost 1 base and J lost 3; bases outside the gene matches: 6. Germline CDR1 and CDR2: LGHNA and YNFKEQ. The CDR3 DNA reads as TGTGCCAGCAGCCAAGGTGGGACAGGGGCCGGTGGAAACACCATATATTTT. It translates to CASSQGGTGAGGNTIYF.

The rearrangement joins TRBV29-1 to TRBJ1-2; possibly TRBD1 for D (6 bases). The V end lost 5 bases, the J end lost 8 bases, and 15 bases lay between the germline ends. CDR1 and CDR2 (germline): SQVTM, ANQGSEA. The CDR3 covers 12 residues. The CDR3 nucleotides are TGCAGCGTTCGCGACAGGCCCGCGGGCTACACCTTC. It specifies CSVRDRPAGYTF.

The chain is built from TRBV5-6 and TRBJ2-7; TRBD2 matches 10 bases. Germline V gene sequence: CDR1 SGHDT, CDR2 YYEEEE. The V segment lost 2 bases and the J segment 3 bases; nucleotides outside the gene matches: 2. The CDR3 spans 14 residues. CDR3 amino acids: CASSFGTSDYEQYF. CDR3 nucleotide sequence: TGTGCCAGCAGCTTTGGGACTAGCGACTACGAGCAGTACTTC. Full variable domain (missing parts from reference TRBV5-6 and TRBJ2-7): DAGVTQSPTHLIKTRGQQVTLRCSPKSGHDTVSWYQQALGQGPQFIFQYYEEEERQRGNFPDRFSGHQFPNYSSELNVNALLLGDSALYLCASSFGTSDYEQYFGPGTRLTVT.

This clone was seen a few times. The CDR3 DNA reads TGTGCCAGCAGCTTGTCTGGACAGGCCTACGAGCAGTACTTC. Translation: CASSLSGQAYEQYF. The chain uses TRBV5-5 and TRBJ2-7, with TRBD1 matching 7 bases. Unmatched junction bases numbered 3, after V lost 1 base and J lost 2 bases. Germline CDR1 and CDR2: SGHKS and YYEKEE (reference sequence). The CDR3 totals 14 residues.

The chain employs TRBV10-2 and TRBJ2-7, with unresolved D. This CDR3 contains 11 residues. CDR1 and CDR2 from the germline V gene are WSHSY and SAAADI. Trimming pared 6 bases from V and 3 bases from J, leaving 6 bases between. CDR3 sequence (DNA): TGCGCCAGCAGCTCTAACTACGAGCAGTACTTC. Amino acids: CASSSNYEQYF.

This chain links TRBV4-1 with TRBJ2-7, with no clear D. Germline lookup yields CDR1 MGHRA and CDR2 YSYEKL. Between the trimmed V and J ends, which lost 6 bases and 3 bases, there was a span of 18 bases. This CDR3 comprises 15 residues. CDR3 nucleotides: TGCGCCAGCAGTCCGACCGGTGGGCCCAACTACGAGCAGTACTTC. It codes for CASSPTGGPNYEQYF.

The V call is TRBV29-1, the J call TRBJ2-7, with TRBD1 matching 9 bases. V gave up 4 bases and J gave up 3 bases; unmatched junction bases: 13. Per the germline V gene, CDR1 is SQVTM and CDR2 is ANQGSEA. CDR3 length equals 16 residues. CDR3: CSVVHWTGEGGYEQYF. CDR3 coding DNA: TGCAGCGTTGTACATTGGACAGGGGAAGGAGGCTACGAGCAGTACTTC.

The chain couples TRBV27 to TRBJ2-7; 12 bases agree with TRBD1. Germline V gene data show CDR1 as MNHEY and CDR2 as SMNVEV (reference sequence). The CDR3 has 16 residues. Unmatched junction bases numbered 8, after V lost 2 bases and J lost 6 bases. CDR3 in amino acids: CASSLLKGQGAGEQYF. The CDR3 DNA reads as TGTGCCAGCAGTTTACTTAAGGGACAGGGGGCGGGCGAGCAGTACTTC.

This clone showed up just once. The J gene is TRBJ1-4, the V gene TRBV4-3; possibly TRBD1 for D (5 bases). The length of the CDR3 is 13 residues. Deletions cut 3 bases from V and 8 bases from J, with 10 bases between. Germline V gene sequence: CDR1 LGHNA, CDR2 YSLEER. CDR3 sequence (DNA): TGCGCCAGCAGCCATGCGGGGCGGGAAAAACTGTTTTTT. Residues: CASSHAGREKLFF.

The rearrangement joins TRBV27 to TRBJ1-1; the D gene is possibly TRBD1 (5 bases). Trimming left V 6 bases short and J 0 bases short, with 8 bases between. CDR3 size: 13 residues. The germline V gene has CDR1 MNHEY and CDR2 SMNVEV (reference sequence). CDR3 sequence reads: CASSIQVNTEAFF. The CDR3 DNA sequence: TGTGCCAGCAGCATACAGGTGAACACTGAAGCTTTCTTT.

The chain employs TRBV7-9 and TRBJ1-1; unclear D gene. Trimming shortened V by 6 bases and J by 3 bases, and 14 bases separated the two germline ends. This CDR3 has 14 amino acids. CDR1 is SEHNR and CDR2 is FQNEAQ in the germline V gene (reference sequence). CDR3 DNA: TGTGCCAGCAGTCCTCGTGGGCCCCACACTGAAGCTTTCTTT. Encoded protein: CASSPRGPHTEAFF.

V is TRBV27 and J is TRBJ1-2; the D gene is possibly TRBD1 (5 bases). The ends were cut back, 4 bases at V and 5 bases at J, with 26 bases in the middle. Germline V lookup: CDR1 MNHEY, CDR2 SMNVEV (reference sequence). The CDR3 contains 18 residues. CDR3 sequence (DNA): TGTGCCAGCAGTTCGAAAAAAGGGGCCCCTAATCTTAATTATGGCTACACCTTC. This codes for CASSSKKGAPNLNYGYTF.

The chain employs TRBV18 and TRBJ1-1, with no clear D. CDR3 size: 12 residues. The V gene lost 8 bases and the J gene lost 7 bases, with 14 bases spanning the gap. The germline V gene encodes CDR1 KGHSH and CDR2 LQKENI. In DNA, the CDR3 is TGTGCCAGCCTCAGAGACACCGATGAAGCTTTCTTT. Amino acids: CASLRDTDEAFF. Complete variable domain (other parts from reference TRBV18 and TRBJ1-1): NAGVMQNPRHLVRRRGQEARLRCSPMKGHSHVYWYRQLPEEGLKFMVYLQKENIIDESGMPKERFSAEFPKEGPSILRIQQVVRGDSAAYFCASLRDTDEAFFGQGTRLTVV.

This clone was seen a handful of times. V is TRBV18 and J is TRBJ2-7; 7 positions agree with TRBD2. Per the germline V gene, CDR1 is KGHSH and CDR2 is LQKENI. Losses at the gene ends were 5 bases for V and 2 bases for J; bases not matched to a gene: 6. This CDR3 is built from 14 residues. The CDR3 protein is CASSSGGGPYEQYF. As DNA, the CDR3 is TGTGCCAGCTCATCGGGGGGAGGTCCCTACGAGCAGTACTTC.

The chain carries TRBV30 and TRBJ1-1, with D uncertain. CDR1 is GTSNPN, CDR2 SVGIG, per germline (reference sequence). The CDR3 length is 15 residues. The V gene lost 2 bases and the J gene lost 3 bases, with 16 bases spanning the gap. DNA for the CDR3: TGTGCCTGGAGTTCGAGAGGAGGGTGGGACACTGAAGCTTTCTTT. Its protein product is CAWSSRGGWDTEAFF.

V usage is TRBV7-8 and J usage is TRBJ2-5; D uncertain. The CDR3 extends over 15 amino acids. V lost 1 base to trimming and J lost 3 bases, with 12 bases between them. Germline assignment: CDR1 SGHVS and CDR2 FQNEAQ. The CDR3 sequence: CASSLGPEKKETQYF. As DNA, the CDR3 is TGTGCCAGCAGCTTAGGGCCCGAGAAGAAAGAGACCCAGTACTTC.

The chain joins TRBV5-4 to TRBJ2-1; TRBD2 aligns across 12 bases. The CDR3 is 17 residues long. V lost 3 bases to trimming and J lost 4 bases; unmatched junction nucleotides: 8. Germline values: CDR1 SGHNT, CDR2 YYREEE (reference sequence). The CDR3 is CASSSPETSGGYNEQFF. The DNA for the CDR3 is TGTGCCAGCAGCTCCCCCGAGACTAGCGGGGGATACAATGAGCAGTTCTTC.

This chain links TRBV27 with TRBJ2-5; 8 bases are a match to TRBD2. The V gene end was trimmed by 6 bases and the J gene end by 4 bases; junction bases not matched to a gene: 10. The CDR3 totals 15 residues. In germline, CDR1 is MNHEY, CDR2 SMNVEV (reference sequence). CDR3 coding DNA: TGTGCCAGCAGCCTCCTTAGCGGGAATTCAGAGACCCAGTACTTC. Translation: CASSLLSGNSETQYF.

The rearrangement joins TRBV28 to TRBJ2-7, with 9 bases matching TRBD1. This CDR3 is built from 15 residues. Germline V gene sequence: CDR1 MDHEN, CDR2 SYDVKM. The ends lost 6 bases at V and 5 bases at J; junction bases unmatched: 11. The CDR3 is CASRLGQGRFHEQYF. Written as DNA, the CDR3 is TGTGCCAGCAGATTGGGACAGGGACGATTCCACGAGCAGTACTTC. The entire variable domain, with the rest obtained from reference TRBV28 and TRBJ2-7, is as follows: DVKVTQSSRYLVKRTGEKVFLECVQDMDHENMFWYRQDPGLGLRLIYFSYDVKMKEKGDIPEGYSVSREKKERFSLILESASTNQTSMYLCASRLGQGRFHEQYFGPGTRLTVT.

This rearrangement joins TRBV27 to TRBJ1-6; the D gene is possibly TRBD1 (5 bases). Trimming removed 5 bases from V and 10 bases from J, with 15 bases in between. The CDR3 extends over 14 amino acids. Germline CDR1 MNHEY, CDR2 SMNVEV (reference sequence). CDR3 in amino acids: CASSLSSGGSPLHF. DNA of the CDR3: TGTGCCAGCAGTCTTTCTTCCGGGGGATCACCCCTCCACTTT.

This clone was seen a single time. The gene calls are TRBV10-1 and TRBJ2-2, with D unclear. V was pared by 8 bases and J by 6 bases, with 16 bases between. The CDR3 runs to 14 residues. CDR1 WNHNN and CDR2 SYGVQD come from the germline V gene (reference sequence). Here the CDR3 DNA reads TGCGCCAGCGGCGTGGACCCGGGTCCCGGGGAGCTGTTTTTT. It codes for CASGVDPGPGELFF.

The V call is TRBV6-4, the J call TRBJ2-3; 10 positions match TRBD2. Germline CDR1 MRHNA, CDR2 SNTAGT. The trim removed 0 bases at V and 2 bases at J, leaving 2 bases unmatched. CDR3 length: 16 residues. CDR3 region: CASSDSGTSDTDTQYF. For the CDR3, the DNA is TGTGCCAGCAGTGACTCCGGGACTAGCGACACAGATACGCAGTATTTT.

The chain has TRBV5-1 and TRBJ2-1; 9 positions match TRBD1. Germline V CDR1 and CDR2: SGHRS, YFSETQ. The CDR3 is made up of 16 amino acids. J gave up 4 bases and V 0 bases, and 5 bases lay outside the gene matches. CDR3 DNA sequence: TGCGCCAGCAGCTTGGAAGGGACAGGGAAGTACAATGAGCAGTTCTTC. Protein sequence: CASSLEGTGKYNEQFF.

The chain joins TRBV11-3 to TRBJ2-7; D may match TRBD1 or TRBD2 (5 bases each). Trimming left V 0 bases short and J 1 base short, with 16 bases between. The CDR3 has 17 residues. Germline lookup yields CDR1 SGHNT and CDR2 YENEEA. For the CDR3, the DNA is TGTGCCAGCAGCTTAGAAGGCAGGGAGATTAAATCCTACGAGCAGTACTTC. Its protein is CASSLEGREIKSYEQYF.

The chain combines TRBV28 with TRBJ2-2, with 10 bases matching TRBD2. This CDR3 contains 16 residues. CDR1 is MDHEN and CDR2 is SYDVKM in the germline V gene. Trimming removed 5 bases from V and 6 bases from J; junction bases left unmatched: 9. CDR3 in amino acids: CASSPLSGRRAGELFF. CDR3 coding DNA: TGTGCCAGCAGTCCTCTTAGCGGGAGGAGGGCCGGGGAGCTGTTTTTT.